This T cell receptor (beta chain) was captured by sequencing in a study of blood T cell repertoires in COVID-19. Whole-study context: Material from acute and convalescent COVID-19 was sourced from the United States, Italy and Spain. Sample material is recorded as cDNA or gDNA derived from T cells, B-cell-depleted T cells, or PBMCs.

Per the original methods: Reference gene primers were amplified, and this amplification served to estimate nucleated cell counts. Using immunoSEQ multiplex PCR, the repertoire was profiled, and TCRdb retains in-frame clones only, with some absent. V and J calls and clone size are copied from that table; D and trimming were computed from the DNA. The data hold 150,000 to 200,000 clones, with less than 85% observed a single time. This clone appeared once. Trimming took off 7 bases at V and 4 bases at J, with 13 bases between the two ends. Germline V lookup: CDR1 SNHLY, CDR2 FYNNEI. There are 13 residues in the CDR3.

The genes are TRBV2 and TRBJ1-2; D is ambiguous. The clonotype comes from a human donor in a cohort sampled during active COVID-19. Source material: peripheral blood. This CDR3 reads CASKAGFLYGYTF. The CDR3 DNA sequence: TGTGCCAGCAAAGCGGGATTTCTCTATGGCTACACCTTC.